Listed here are 4 T cell receptor beta chains from one sample, sequenced in a study of tumor-infiltrating lymphocytes in primary liver carcinoma. Making TCR beta cDNA involved approximately 0.5 ug total RNA and a constant-region primer. ARM-PCR was slightly modified, and three nested multiplex PCR rounds with it gave rise to the TCR beta libraries. The opening two PCR rounds, approximately 10 cycles each, paired TRBV1-TRBV30 forward primers with a C-beta reverse primer. Each CDR3 protein gets one entry after TCRdb re-called the multiplex PCR reads with MiXCR. The profile shows tens of thousands of distinct CDR3 sequences, 75% of them singletons. From roughly 18-30 mg of unsorted bulk tissue, DNA and RNA were co-extracted together. Sequencing was performed on tumor-adjacent normal liver tissue. These receptors came from a man between 40 and 49 years old with primary liver carcinoma and hepatitis B virus infection.

J is TRBJ1-5 and V is TRBV28; D not certain. The CDR3 loop spans 11 amino acids. The germline V and J ends were trimmed by 7 bases and 7 bases, with 8 bases remaining between them. Germline CDR1 reads MDHEN; CDR2 reads SYDVKM. Written as DNA, the CDR3 is TGTGCCAGCACCCAAATGCAGCCCCAGCATTTT. Amino acid sequence: CASTQMQPQHF.

For this clonotype: One end of the junction does not line up with germline, which may come from a read error. The chain is built from TRBV5-1 and TRBJ2-5; 7 nucleotides align to TRBD2. Germline lookup yields CDR1 SGHRS and CDR2 YFSETQ. The CDR3 consists of 14 residues. Here the CDR3 reads CASTLTLAGEIQYF. DNA for the CDR3: TGCGCCAGCACCTTAACCCTCGCGGGGGAGATCCAGTACTTC.

As concerns this clonotype: One junction end does not reproduce the germline sequence, and a read error may be involved. The chain employs TRBV6-1 and TRBJ2-1, with 10 bases matching TRBD2. Per germline, CDR1 MNHNS and CDR2 SASEGT. The CDR3 is made up of 15 amino acids. Here the CDR3 reads CVSSEGTSESNEQFF. The CDR3 DNA follows: TGTGTCAGCAGTGAAGGGACTAGCGAGAGTAATGAGCAGTTCTTC.

CDR3 coding DNA: TGTGCCAGCAGATTGTCAGGGCTGAACACTGAAGCTTTCTTT. Its translation: CASRLSGLNTEAFF. V usage is TRBV6-2 or TRBV6-3 and J usage is TRBJ1-1; tentatively, D is TRBD1 (5 bases). The V gene lost 6 bases and the J gene lost 0 bases, with 11 bases spanning the gap. The CDR3 totals 14 residues. CDR1 MNHEY and CDR2 SVGEGT come from the germline V gene.